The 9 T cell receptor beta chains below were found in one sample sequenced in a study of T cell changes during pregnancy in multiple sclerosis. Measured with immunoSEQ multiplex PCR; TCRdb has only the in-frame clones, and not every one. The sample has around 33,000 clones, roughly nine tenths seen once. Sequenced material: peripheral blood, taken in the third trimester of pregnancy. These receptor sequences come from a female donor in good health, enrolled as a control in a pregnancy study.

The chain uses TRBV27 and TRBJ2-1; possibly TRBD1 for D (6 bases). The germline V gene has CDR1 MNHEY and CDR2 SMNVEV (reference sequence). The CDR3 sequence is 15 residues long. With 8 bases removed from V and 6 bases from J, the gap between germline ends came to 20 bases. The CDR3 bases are TGTGCCAGCGGCAGCAGGGGACCGGGATCCAATGAGCAGTTCTTC. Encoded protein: CASGSRGPGSNEQFF.

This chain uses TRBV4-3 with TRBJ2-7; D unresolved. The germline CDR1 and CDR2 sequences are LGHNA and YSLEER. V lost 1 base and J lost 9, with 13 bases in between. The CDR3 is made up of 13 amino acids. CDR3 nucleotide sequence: TGCGCCAGCAGCCAAGCCTTAGGTTGGGCGCAGTACTTC. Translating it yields CASSQALGWAQYF.

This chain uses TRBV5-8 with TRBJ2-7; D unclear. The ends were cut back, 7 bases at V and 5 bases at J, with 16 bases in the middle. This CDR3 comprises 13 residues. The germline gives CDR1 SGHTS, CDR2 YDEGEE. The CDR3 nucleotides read TGTGCCAGCCGGCAGGTTAGTCGGCACGAGCAGTACTTC. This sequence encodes CASRQVSRHEQYF.

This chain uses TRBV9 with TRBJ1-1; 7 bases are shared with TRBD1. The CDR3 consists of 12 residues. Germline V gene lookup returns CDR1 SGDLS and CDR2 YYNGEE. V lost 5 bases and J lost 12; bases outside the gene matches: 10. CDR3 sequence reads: CASRGRAGGTFF. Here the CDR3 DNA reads TGTGCCAGCAGGGGGCGGGCAGGGGGGACTTTCTTT.

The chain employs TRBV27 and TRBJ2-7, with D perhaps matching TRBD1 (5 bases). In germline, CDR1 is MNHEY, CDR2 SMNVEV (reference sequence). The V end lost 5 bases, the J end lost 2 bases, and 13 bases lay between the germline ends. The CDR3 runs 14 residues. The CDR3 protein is CASSKQVLAYEQYF. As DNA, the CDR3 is TGTGCCAGCAGTAAACAGGTTTTGGCCTACGAGCAGTACTTC.

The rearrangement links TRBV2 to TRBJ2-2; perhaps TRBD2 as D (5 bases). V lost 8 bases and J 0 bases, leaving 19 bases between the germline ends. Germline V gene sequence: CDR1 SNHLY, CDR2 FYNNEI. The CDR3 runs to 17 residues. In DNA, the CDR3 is TGTGCCAGCCAGAAGGCCTTCCAGCGGCCGAACACCGGGGAGCTGTTTTTT. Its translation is CASQKAFQRPNTGELFF.

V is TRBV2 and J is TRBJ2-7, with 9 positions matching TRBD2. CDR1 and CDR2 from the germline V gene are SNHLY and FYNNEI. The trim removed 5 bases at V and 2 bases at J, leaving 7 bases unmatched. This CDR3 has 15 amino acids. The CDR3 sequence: CASSPLTSGAYEQYF. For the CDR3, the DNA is TGTGCCAGCAGTCCCCTGACTAGCGGAGCCTACGAGCAGTACTTC.

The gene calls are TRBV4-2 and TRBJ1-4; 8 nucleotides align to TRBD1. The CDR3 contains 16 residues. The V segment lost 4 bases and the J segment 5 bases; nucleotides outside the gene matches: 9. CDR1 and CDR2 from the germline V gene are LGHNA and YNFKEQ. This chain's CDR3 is CASSPEGQAINEKLFF. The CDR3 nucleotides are TGTGCCAGCAGCCCTGAGGGACAGGCGATCAATGAAAAACTGTTTTTT.

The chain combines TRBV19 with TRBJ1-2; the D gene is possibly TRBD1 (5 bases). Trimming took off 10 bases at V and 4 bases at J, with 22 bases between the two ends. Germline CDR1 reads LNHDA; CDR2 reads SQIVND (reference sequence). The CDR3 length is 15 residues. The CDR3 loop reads CATPRGGDDRYGYTF. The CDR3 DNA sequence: TGTGCCACCCCGAGGGGAGGGGACGATCGCTATGGCTACACCTTC.